This T cell receptor (beta chain) came from a study of T cell changes during pregnancy in multiple sclerosis. Sequenced by immunoSEQ multiplex PCR; TCRdb stores in-frame clones only, minus some. The data hold roughly 72,000 clones, with 80% to 90% observed a single time. This clonotype was sampled from a female donor in good health, enrolled as a control in a pregnancy study. Sequencing was performed on peripheral blood, taken in the first trimester of pregnancy.

The CDR3 loop reads CASSGRQGADTQYF. Written as DNA, the CDR3 is TGTGCCAGCAGTGGCCGGCAGGGGGCAGATACGCAGTATTTT. The genes are TRBV4-2 and TRBJ2-3, with 7 bases fitting TRBD1. Germline CDR1 reads LGHNA; CDR2 reads YNFKEQ. V was pared by 6 bases and J by 4 bases, with 7 bases of the junction left unmatched. CDR3 length: 14 amino acids.